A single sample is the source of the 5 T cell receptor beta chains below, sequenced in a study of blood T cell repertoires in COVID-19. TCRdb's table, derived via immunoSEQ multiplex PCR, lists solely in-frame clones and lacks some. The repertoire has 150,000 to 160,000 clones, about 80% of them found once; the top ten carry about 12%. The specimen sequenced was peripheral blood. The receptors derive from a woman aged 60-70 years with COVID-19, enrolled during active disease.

This CDR3 is CASTFRGGLANYGYTF. CDR3 sequence (DNA): TGTGCCAGCACCTTTCGGGGGGGTCTAGCTAACTATGGCTACACCTTC. The chain is built from TRBV2 and TRBJ1-2, with TRBD1 as a possible D gene (5 bases). V shed 7 bases and J shed 0 bases, with 18 bases lying between them. The CDR3 extends over 16 amino acids. Germline V gene data show CDR1 as SNHLY and CDR2 as FYNNEI. Drawing the rest from reference TRBV2 and TRBJ1-2, the complete variable domain is EPEVTQTPSHQVTQMGQEVILRCVPISNHLYFYWYRQILGQKVEFLVSFYNNEISEKSEIFDDQFSVERPDGSNFTLKIRSTKLEDSAMYFCASTFRGGLANYGYTFGSGTRLTVV.

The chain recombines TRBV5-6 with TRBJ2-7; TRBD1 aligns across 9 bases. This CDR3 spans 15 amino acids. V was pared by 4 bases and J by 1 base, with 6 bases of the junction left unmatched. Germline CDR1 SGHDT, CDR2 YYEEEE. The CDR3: CASSRDRAPSYEQYF. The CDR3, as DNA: TGTGCCAGCAGCCGGGACAGGGCTCCATCCTACGAGCAGTACTTC.

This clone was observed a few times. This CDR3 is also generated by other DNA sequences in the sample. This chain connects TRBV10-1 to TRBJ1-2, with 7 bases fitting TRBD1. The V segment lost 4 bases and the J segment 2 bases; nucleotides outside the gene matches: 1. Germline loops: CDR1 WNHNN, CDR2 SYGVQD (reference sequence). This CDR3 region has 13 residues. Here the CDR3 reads CASSGDRNYGYTF. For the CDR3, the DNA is TGCGCCAGCAGTGGGGACAGAAACTATGGCTACACCTTC.

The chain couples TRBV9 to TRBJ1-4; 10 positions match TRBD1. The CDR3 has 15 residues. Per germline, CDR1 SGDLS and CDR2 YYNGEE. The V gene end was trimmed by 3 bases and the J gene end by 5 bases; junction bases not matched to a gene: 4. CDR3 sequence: CASSEGTGVNEKLFF. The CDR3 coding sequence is TGTGCCAGCAGCGAGGGGACAGGGGTGAATGAAAAACTGTTTTTT.

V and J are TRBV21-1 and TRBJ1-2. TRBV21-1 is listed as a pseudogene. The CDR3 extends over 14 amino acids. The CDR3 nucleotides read TGTGCCAGCAGCCCTACCGGAGGGAGGTACGGCTACACCTTC. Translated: CASSPTGGRYGYTF.